The 18 T cell receptor beta chains reported below all come from one sample, sequenced in a study of T cells in women clearing cervical HPV infection. The data were produced by immunoSEQ multiplex PCR, yet TCRdb's version contains in-frame clones alone and is incomplete. Recorded for this sample: tens of thousands of clones. The sample comprised blood buffy coat. These TCRs come from a woman aged 18 to 75 with a cervical HPV16 infection that either progressed to CIN3+ or cleared (not recorded which).

As regards this clone: The read ends 3 residues before the CDR3 terminus; that terminus is restored from the germline J gene. The V gene is TRBV4-2, the J gene TRBJ2-2; tentative D call: TRBD1 (6 bases). CDR1 and CDR2 (germline): LGHNA, YNFKEQ. V was pared by 4 bases and J by 6 bases, with 12 bases between. CDR3 length: 14 residues. The CDR3 spells CASSPGDRAGELFF. The part of the CDR3 DNA that was read is TGTGCCAGCAGCCCAGGGGATCGGGCCGGGGAG.

About this clone: Read coverage stops 3 residues before the CDR3 terminus; the germline J gene supplies the remainder. The chain couples TRBV6-1 to TRBJ1-2; TRBD1 might be the D (5 bases). V lost 4 bases, J lost 7 bases, and 19 bases lay in between. The CDR3 has 15 residues. The germline V gene has CDR1 MNHNS and CDR2 SASEGT. The covered CDR3 bases are TGTGCCAGCAGTGGATTAAACAGGCCTGAGGGTGGC. This codes for CASSGLNRPEGG. The whole CDR3 region reads CASSGLNRPEGGYTF.

Notes on this clone: From the germline J gene comes the end of the CDR3, since the read stops 3 residues before it. The chain employs TRBV10-3 and TRBJ2-2; the match to TRBD1 covers 9 bases. Germline V CDR1 and CDR2: ENHRY, SYGVKD. The CDR3 is 18 amino acids. The DNA read from the CDR3 is TGTGCCATCAGTCCCGCCGGGACAGGGAGTGGATGGGCCAACGTG. Translated: CAISPAGTGSGWANV. The entire CDR3 protein is CAISPAGTGSGWANVLFF.

With regard to this clone: The read finishes 3 residues shy of the CDR3 end, and the germline J gene is used to complete it. This chain links TRBV30 with TRBJ2-7, with a weak D call TRBD1 (6 bases). The CDR3 extends over 13 amino acids. Germline CDR1 GTSNPN, CDR2 SVGIG (reference sequence). Deletions cut 0 bases from V and 4 bases from J, with 10 bases between. Partial CDR3 DNA: TGTGCCTGGAGTGTAGTGGGGGCGTACGAG. Its translation is CAWSVVGAYE. The CDR3 in its entirety is CAWSVVGAYEQYF.

Points on this clone: Coverage ceases 3 residues before the CDR3 finishes, and the germline J gene fills in the end. The chain is built from TRBV30 and TRBJ2-2; 7 bases align to TRBD1. This CDR3 has 13 amino acids. In germline, CDR1 is GTSNPN, CDR2 SVGIG (reference sequence). CDR3 sequence: CAWEGQPNSPLFF. CDR3 DNA (partial): TGTGCCTGGGAGGGACAGCCTAATTCACCG.

To note about this clone: The read halts 3 residues ahead of the CDR3 end, with the missing end drawn from the germline J gene. The chain uses TRBV5-1 and TRBJ1-4; 8 bases match TRBD1. The V segment lost 3 bases and the J segment 5 bases; nucleotides outside the gene matches: 3. This CDR3 contains 14 residues. Germline CDR1 is SGHRS and CDR2 is YFSETQ. The covered CDR3 bases are TGCGCCAGCAGCTCCACAGGGGGGAATGAAAAA. As protein: CASSSTGGNEK. The complete CDR3 protein is CASSSTGGNEKLFF.

A word on this clone: The read comes to an end 3 residues before the CDR3 does, leaving the germline J gene to fill in the end. This rearrangement joins TRBV7-9 to TRBJ2-5; possible D gene TRBD1, 5 bases. The ends were cut back, 3 bases at V and 5 bases at J, with 13 bases in the middle. Germline loops: CDR1 SEHNR, CDR2 FQNEAQ (reference sequence). The CDR3 is made up of 14 amino acids. Partial CDR3 DNA: TGTGCCAGCAGCTTCGCAGGGCACGGGGAGACC. It specifies CASSFAGHGET. The entire CDR3 protein is CASSFAGHGETQYF.

Comment on this clone: The read halts 3 residues ahead of the CDR3 end, with the missing end drawn from the germline J gene. V and J are TRBV2 and TRBJ1-1; TRBD1 is a possible D gene (5 bases). The length of the CDR3 is 16 residues. V lost 4 bases, J lost 2 bases, and 17 bases lay in between. Per the germline V gene, CDR1 is SNHLY and CDR2 is FYNNEI. The sequenced CDR3 bases are TGTGCCAGCAGTGTTGACAGCCCTAAGGGTAACACTGAA. Encoded protein: CASSVDSPKGNTE. The whole CDR3 protein reads CASSVDSPKGNTEAFF.

As concerns this clone: The read terminates 3 residues ahead of where the CDR3 ends, so the germline J gene completes it. The J gene is TRBJ1-6, the V gene TRBV27; D possibly corresponds to TRBD1 (6 bases). V was cut by 1 base and J by 5 bases, with 18 bases left in between. Germline CDR1 is MNHEY and CDR2 is SMNVEV (reference sequence). CDR3 size: 18 residues. The CDR3 reads CASSLFGGGRADNSPLHF. CDR3 bases read: TGTGCCAGCAGTTTATTCGGCGGGGGCAGGGCTGATAATTCACCC.

As to this clone: The read falls 3 residues short of the CDR3 end, and the missing part is taken from the germline J gene. The chain uses TRBV5-6 and TRBJ2-7, with 8 bases fitting TRBD1. CDR3 length equals 14 residues. V lost 3 bases to trimming and J lost 4 bases; unmatched junction nucleotides: 6. Germline lookup yields CDR1 SGHDT and CDR2 YYEEEE. CDR3 protein: CASSSPDRGYEQYF. The CDR3 DNA, read in part, is TGTGCCAGCAGCTCTCCAGACAGGGGTTACGAG.

Concerning this clone itself: The read gets to within 3 residues of the CDR3 end, and the germline J gene fills in the rest. This chain joins TRBV20-1 and TRBJ2-7; D ambiguous. Germline V gene data show CDR1 as DFQATT and CDR2 as SNEGSKA (reference sequence). The CDR3 extends over 13 amino acids. V gave up 3 bases and J gave up 4 bases, with 13 bases separating them. The CDR3 spells CSASPGNPYEQYF. The covered CDR3 bases are TGCAGTGCTAGCCCGGGTAATCCTTACGAG.

Details on this clone: Coverage ceases 3 residues before the CDR3 finishes, and the germline J gene fills in the end. The chain couples TRBV18 to TRBJ1-2, with TRBD1 matching 10 bases. J was trimmed by 4 bases and V by 0 bases; bases with no gene match: 2. CDR1 and CDR2 (germline): KGHSH, LQKENI. The CDR3 extends over 15 amino acids. Incomplete CDR3 DNA: TGTGCCAGCTCACCACCGGACAGGGGGACCTATGGC. Protein product: CASSPPDRGTYG. The full CDR3 is CASSPPDRGTYGYTF.

Note on this clone: The sequence runs out 3 residues before the end of the CDR3; the remainder is reconstructed from the germline J gene. The chain employs TRBV7-2 and TRBJ2-1; 7 bases line up with TRBD2. The junction had 2 bases not matched to a gene; V was cut back by 3 bases and J by 6 bases. This CDR3 has 13 residues. The germline V gene encodes CDR1 SGHTA and CDR2 FQGNSA. The sequenced CDR3 bases are TGTGCCAGCAGCTTTGGACTAGTCAATGAG. This gives the protein CASSFGLVNE. The entire CDR3 sequence reads CASSFGLVNEQFF.

As to this clone: Read sequence stops 3 residues before the CDR3 end, and the germline J gene provides the missing end. The gene calls are TRBV10-1 and TRBJ2-7, with D possibly TRBD2 on 6 matching bases. Germline V gives CDR1 WNHNN, CDR2 SYGVQD (reference sequence). CDR3 length equals 13 residues. V lost 0 bases and J lost 4, with 7 bases in between. The CDR3 is CASSESAGYEQYF. The sequenced CDR3 bases are TGCGCCAGCAGTGAGTCGGCGGGGTACGAG.

The CDR3 protein is CASSLGDSTYDYTF. The CDR3 bases that were read are TGTGCCAGCTCACTAGGGGACAGTACCTACGAC. The chain is built from TRBV18 and TRBJ1-2; 7 bases agree with TRBD1. The observed sequence ends 3 residues before the CDR3 terminus, with the missing tail filled in from the germline J gene. The CDR3 length is 14 residues. Germline lookup yields CDR1 KGHSH and CDR2 LQKENI.

As to this clone: The read terminates 3 residues ahead of where the CDR3 ends, so the germline J gene completes it. The chain joins TRBV18 to TRBJ1-5; no clear D. Germline lookup yields CDR1 KGHSH and CDR2 LQKENI. The V and J ends lost 4 bases and 2 bases respectively, with 9 bases between them. This CDR3 has 14 amino acids. The CDR3 bases that were read are TGTGCCAGCTCACGTGGCGGGGGCAATCAGCCC. It encodes CASSRGGGNQP. The entire CDR3 is CASSRGGGNQPQHF.

Points on this clone: The read halts 3 residues ahead of the CDR3 end, with the missing end drawn from the germline J gene. The chain has TRBV9 and TRBJ2-3; D might be TRBD2 (5 bases). Germline V gene sequence: CDR1 SGDLS, CDR2 YYNGEE. The V gene lost 0 bases and the J gene lost 2 bases, with 7 bases spanning the gap. The CDR3 contains 14 residues. Incomplete CDR3 DNA: TGTGCCAGCAGCGTAGGAGGGTTCACAGATACG. Amino acids: CASSVGGFTDT. The full CDR3 protein is CASSVGGFTDTQYF. The entire variable domain, with the rest obtained from reference TRBV9 and TRBJ2-3, is as follows: DSGVTQTPKHLITATGQRVTLRCSPRSGDLSVYWYQQSLDQGLQFLIQYYNGEERAKGNILERFSAQQFPDLHSELNLSSLELGDSALYFCASSVGGFTDTQYFGPGTRLTVL.

Worth noting for this clone: The read stops 3 residues short of the end of the CDR3; the missing end is completed from the germline J gene. V usage is TRBV28 and J usage is TRBJ1-2; 7 bases are a match to TRBD1. Per germline, CDR1 MDHEN and CDR2 SYDVKM. The CDR3 totals 14 residues. V gave up 4 bases and J gave up 2 bases; unmatched junction bases: 4. The CDR3 loop is CASSSPGQNYGYTF. The sequenced CDR3 bases are TGTGCCAGCAGTTCGCCGGGACAGAACTATGGC.